The 10 T cell receptor beta chains in this list originate from one sample, sequenced in a study of patients and donors after allogeneic stem cell transplantation. A single record per CDR3 protein comes from TCRdb applying MiXCR to the RT-PCR reads. The sample holds more than 850,000 distinct CDR3 sequences, roughly 18% seen once. Sequencing was performed on blood, either unsorted or a sorted T cell fraction (not recorded which). The receptor source for this set is a human donor who was either an allogeneic HSCT recipient or a stem cell or donor lymphocyte infusion donor (not recorded which). It is not recorded whose cells these are; they may come from a transplant donor.

This clonotype was observed at least ten times. V usage is TRBV2 and J usage is TRBJ2-1; the match to TRBD2 covers 8 bases. This CDR3 region has 14 residues. Per germline, CDR1 SNHLY and CDR2 FYNNEI. V lost 2 bases, J lost 6 bases, and 3 bases stayed unmatched. The CDR3 DNA sequence: TGTGCCAGCAGTGAACGGGAGGGCCTCAATGAGCAGTTCTTC. Its translation is CASSEREGLNEQFF.

At least ten counts were recorded for this clonotype. V is TRBV10-3 and J is TRBJ2-4; 11 bases map to TRBD2. Germline V lookup: CDR1 ENHRY, CDR2 SYGVKD. Trimming removed 0 bases from V and 0 bases from J; junction bases left unmatched: 4. This CDR3 contains 18 residues. The CDR3 loop is CAISESGLAGLAKNIQYF. In DNA, the CDR3 is TGTGCCATCAGTGAGTCAGGACTAGCGGGCCTAGCCAAAAACATTCAGTACTTC.

The chain is built from TRBV6-1 and TRBJ2-3, with D unclear. V was cut by 8 bases and J by 1 base, with 10 bases left in between. Per germline, CDR1 MNHNS and CDR2 SASEGT. There are 13 residues in the CDR3. The CDR3 spells CASGRRGTDTQYF. CDR3 sequence (DNA): TGTGCCAGCGGTCGGAGAGGCACAGATACGCAGTATTTT.

The gene calls are TRBV6-1 and TRBJ2-3; D uncertain. V was cut by 4 bases and J by 6 bases, with 11 bases left in between. This CDR3 is 13 amino acids long. CDR1 and CDR2 from the germline V gene are MNHNS and SASEGT. DNA of the CDR3: TGTGCCAGCAGTGGAACAGTATCCGATACGCAGTATTTT. This sequence encodes CASSGTVSDTQYF.

There are a few counts of this clonotype. The chain combines TRBV27 with TRBJ2-7; D is unresolved. V lost 6 bases and J lost 5, with 14 bases in between. Per the germline V gene, CDR1 is MNHEY and CDR2 is SMNVEV (reference sequence). This CDR3 is 13 amino acids long. The CDR3 DNA is TGTGCCAGCAGCCGGCTTAAAGGCCACGAGCAGTACTTC. This translates into CASSRLKGHEQYF.

This clonotype was seen more than once but under ten times. This chain joins TRBV18 and TRBJ1-1; D gene unclear. The germline V gene encodes CDR1 KGHSH and CDR2 LQKENI. V dropped 3 bases and J dropped 0 bases, with 11 bases sitting between them. The length of the CDR3 is 15 residues. The CDR3 bases are TGTGCCAGCTCACCGCTGGGTCAGATGAACACTGAAGCTTTCTTT. Amino acids: CASSPLGQMNTEAFF. Complete variable domain (other parts from reference TRBV18 and TRBJ1-1): NAGVMQNPRHLVRRRGQEARLRCSPMKGHSHVYWYRQLPEEGLKFMVYLQKENIIDESGMPKERFSAEFPKEGPSILRIQQVVRGDSAAYFCASSPLGQMNTEAFFGQGTRLTVV.

This clonotype was recorded many times. The rearrangement joins TRBV2 to TRBJ2-7; D gene ambiguous. This CDR3 contains 13 residues. V lost 4 bases and J 2 bases, leaving 9 bases between the germline ends. From germline, CDR1 is SNHLY and CDR2 FYNNEI. The CDR3 region is CASSGLAAYEQYF. Written as DNA, the CDR3 is TGTGCCAGCAGTGGACTTGCAGCCTACGAGCAGTACTTC.

The chain recombines TRBV9 with TRBJ1-2; D not certain. V was trimmed by 2 bases and J by 6 bases, leaving 11 bases between them. CDR3 length equals 13 residues. Germline CDR1 is SGDLS and CDR2 is YYNGEE. The CDR3 protein is CASSVDRWDGYTF. DNA for the CDR3: TGTGCCAGCAGCGTCGACCGTTGGGATGGCTACACCTTC.

The rearrangement links TRBV2 to TRBJ1-2, with unresolved D. V was clipped by 3 bases and J by 0 bases, with 8 bases between them. The CDR3 has 14 amino acids. In germline, CDR1 is SNHLY, CDR2 FYNNEI. The CDR3 here is CASSDRNSNYGYTF. The CDR3 nucleotides are TGTGCCAGCAGTGACAGGAACTCTAACTATGGCTACACCTTC.

This chain joins TRBV5-1 and TRBJ2-3, with D hard to call. Germline CDR1 is SGHRS and CDR2 is YFSETQ. The CDR3 sequence is 14 residues long. V dropped 0 bases and J dropped 6 bases, with 11 bases sitting between them. The CDR3 coding sequence is TGCGCCAGCAGCTTGGCCGCGAACGAGGATACGCAGTATTTT. It translates to CASSLAANEDTQYF.